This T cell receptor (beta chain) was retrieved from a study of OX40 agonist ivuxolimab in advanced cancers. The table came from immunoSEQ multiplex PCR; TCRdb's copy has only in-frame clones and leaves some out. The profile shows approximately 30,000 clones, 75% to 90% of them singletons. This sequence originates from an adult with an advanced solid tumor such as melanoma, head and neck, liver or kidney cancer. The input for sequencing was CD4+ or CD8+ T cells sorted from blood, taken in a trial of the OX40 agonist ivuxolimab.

Here the CDR3 reads CASSPGIGTDTQYF. For the CDR3, the DNA is TGTGCCAGCTCACCAGGAATCGGCACAGATACGCAGTATTTT. This chain connects TRBV18 to TRBJ2-3; D remains unclear. Trimming took off 2 bases at V and 1 base at J, with 7 bases between the two ends. CDR1 is KGHSH and CDR2 is LQKENI in the germline V gene. CDR3 length equals 14 residues. The variable domain in full, completed from reference TRBV18 and TRBJ2-3, reads NAGVMQNPRHLVRRRGQEARLRCSPMKGHSHVYWYRQLPEEGLKFMVYLQKENIIDESGMPKERFSAEFPKEGPSILRIQQVVRGDSAAYFCASSPGIGTDTQYFGPGTRLTVL.